This T cell receptor beta chain is from a study of T cells in Graves' hyperthyroidism and ophthalmopathy. Study overall: Prior to any treatment, at the point of initial diagnosis, peripheral blood was collected.

This clonotype was seen a few times. The investigators amplified TCR beta CDR3 regions from RNA transcripts. Carried out on the TCR CDR3, a first-round RT-PCR used the HTBI primer set. TCRdb ran MiXCR on the multiplex PCR reads and lists one entry per CDR3 protein. The data contain over 400,000 distinct CDR3 sequences, roughly 14% of them singletons. Germline assignment: CDR1 SQVTM and CDR2 ANQGSEA. The CDR3 contains 15 residues. The V and J ends lost 5 bases and 4 bases respectively, with 17 bases between them. The source of this sequence is a man between 18 and 35 years old with Graves' ophthalmopathy. This rearrangement joins TRBV29-1 to TRBJ2-2, with D perhaps matching TRBD2 (6 bases). The sample was blood. For the CDR3, the DNA is TGCAGCGTTTCAGTGCAGGCCGGGGGCACCGGGGAGCTGTTTTTT. Protein: CSVSVQAGGTGELFF.